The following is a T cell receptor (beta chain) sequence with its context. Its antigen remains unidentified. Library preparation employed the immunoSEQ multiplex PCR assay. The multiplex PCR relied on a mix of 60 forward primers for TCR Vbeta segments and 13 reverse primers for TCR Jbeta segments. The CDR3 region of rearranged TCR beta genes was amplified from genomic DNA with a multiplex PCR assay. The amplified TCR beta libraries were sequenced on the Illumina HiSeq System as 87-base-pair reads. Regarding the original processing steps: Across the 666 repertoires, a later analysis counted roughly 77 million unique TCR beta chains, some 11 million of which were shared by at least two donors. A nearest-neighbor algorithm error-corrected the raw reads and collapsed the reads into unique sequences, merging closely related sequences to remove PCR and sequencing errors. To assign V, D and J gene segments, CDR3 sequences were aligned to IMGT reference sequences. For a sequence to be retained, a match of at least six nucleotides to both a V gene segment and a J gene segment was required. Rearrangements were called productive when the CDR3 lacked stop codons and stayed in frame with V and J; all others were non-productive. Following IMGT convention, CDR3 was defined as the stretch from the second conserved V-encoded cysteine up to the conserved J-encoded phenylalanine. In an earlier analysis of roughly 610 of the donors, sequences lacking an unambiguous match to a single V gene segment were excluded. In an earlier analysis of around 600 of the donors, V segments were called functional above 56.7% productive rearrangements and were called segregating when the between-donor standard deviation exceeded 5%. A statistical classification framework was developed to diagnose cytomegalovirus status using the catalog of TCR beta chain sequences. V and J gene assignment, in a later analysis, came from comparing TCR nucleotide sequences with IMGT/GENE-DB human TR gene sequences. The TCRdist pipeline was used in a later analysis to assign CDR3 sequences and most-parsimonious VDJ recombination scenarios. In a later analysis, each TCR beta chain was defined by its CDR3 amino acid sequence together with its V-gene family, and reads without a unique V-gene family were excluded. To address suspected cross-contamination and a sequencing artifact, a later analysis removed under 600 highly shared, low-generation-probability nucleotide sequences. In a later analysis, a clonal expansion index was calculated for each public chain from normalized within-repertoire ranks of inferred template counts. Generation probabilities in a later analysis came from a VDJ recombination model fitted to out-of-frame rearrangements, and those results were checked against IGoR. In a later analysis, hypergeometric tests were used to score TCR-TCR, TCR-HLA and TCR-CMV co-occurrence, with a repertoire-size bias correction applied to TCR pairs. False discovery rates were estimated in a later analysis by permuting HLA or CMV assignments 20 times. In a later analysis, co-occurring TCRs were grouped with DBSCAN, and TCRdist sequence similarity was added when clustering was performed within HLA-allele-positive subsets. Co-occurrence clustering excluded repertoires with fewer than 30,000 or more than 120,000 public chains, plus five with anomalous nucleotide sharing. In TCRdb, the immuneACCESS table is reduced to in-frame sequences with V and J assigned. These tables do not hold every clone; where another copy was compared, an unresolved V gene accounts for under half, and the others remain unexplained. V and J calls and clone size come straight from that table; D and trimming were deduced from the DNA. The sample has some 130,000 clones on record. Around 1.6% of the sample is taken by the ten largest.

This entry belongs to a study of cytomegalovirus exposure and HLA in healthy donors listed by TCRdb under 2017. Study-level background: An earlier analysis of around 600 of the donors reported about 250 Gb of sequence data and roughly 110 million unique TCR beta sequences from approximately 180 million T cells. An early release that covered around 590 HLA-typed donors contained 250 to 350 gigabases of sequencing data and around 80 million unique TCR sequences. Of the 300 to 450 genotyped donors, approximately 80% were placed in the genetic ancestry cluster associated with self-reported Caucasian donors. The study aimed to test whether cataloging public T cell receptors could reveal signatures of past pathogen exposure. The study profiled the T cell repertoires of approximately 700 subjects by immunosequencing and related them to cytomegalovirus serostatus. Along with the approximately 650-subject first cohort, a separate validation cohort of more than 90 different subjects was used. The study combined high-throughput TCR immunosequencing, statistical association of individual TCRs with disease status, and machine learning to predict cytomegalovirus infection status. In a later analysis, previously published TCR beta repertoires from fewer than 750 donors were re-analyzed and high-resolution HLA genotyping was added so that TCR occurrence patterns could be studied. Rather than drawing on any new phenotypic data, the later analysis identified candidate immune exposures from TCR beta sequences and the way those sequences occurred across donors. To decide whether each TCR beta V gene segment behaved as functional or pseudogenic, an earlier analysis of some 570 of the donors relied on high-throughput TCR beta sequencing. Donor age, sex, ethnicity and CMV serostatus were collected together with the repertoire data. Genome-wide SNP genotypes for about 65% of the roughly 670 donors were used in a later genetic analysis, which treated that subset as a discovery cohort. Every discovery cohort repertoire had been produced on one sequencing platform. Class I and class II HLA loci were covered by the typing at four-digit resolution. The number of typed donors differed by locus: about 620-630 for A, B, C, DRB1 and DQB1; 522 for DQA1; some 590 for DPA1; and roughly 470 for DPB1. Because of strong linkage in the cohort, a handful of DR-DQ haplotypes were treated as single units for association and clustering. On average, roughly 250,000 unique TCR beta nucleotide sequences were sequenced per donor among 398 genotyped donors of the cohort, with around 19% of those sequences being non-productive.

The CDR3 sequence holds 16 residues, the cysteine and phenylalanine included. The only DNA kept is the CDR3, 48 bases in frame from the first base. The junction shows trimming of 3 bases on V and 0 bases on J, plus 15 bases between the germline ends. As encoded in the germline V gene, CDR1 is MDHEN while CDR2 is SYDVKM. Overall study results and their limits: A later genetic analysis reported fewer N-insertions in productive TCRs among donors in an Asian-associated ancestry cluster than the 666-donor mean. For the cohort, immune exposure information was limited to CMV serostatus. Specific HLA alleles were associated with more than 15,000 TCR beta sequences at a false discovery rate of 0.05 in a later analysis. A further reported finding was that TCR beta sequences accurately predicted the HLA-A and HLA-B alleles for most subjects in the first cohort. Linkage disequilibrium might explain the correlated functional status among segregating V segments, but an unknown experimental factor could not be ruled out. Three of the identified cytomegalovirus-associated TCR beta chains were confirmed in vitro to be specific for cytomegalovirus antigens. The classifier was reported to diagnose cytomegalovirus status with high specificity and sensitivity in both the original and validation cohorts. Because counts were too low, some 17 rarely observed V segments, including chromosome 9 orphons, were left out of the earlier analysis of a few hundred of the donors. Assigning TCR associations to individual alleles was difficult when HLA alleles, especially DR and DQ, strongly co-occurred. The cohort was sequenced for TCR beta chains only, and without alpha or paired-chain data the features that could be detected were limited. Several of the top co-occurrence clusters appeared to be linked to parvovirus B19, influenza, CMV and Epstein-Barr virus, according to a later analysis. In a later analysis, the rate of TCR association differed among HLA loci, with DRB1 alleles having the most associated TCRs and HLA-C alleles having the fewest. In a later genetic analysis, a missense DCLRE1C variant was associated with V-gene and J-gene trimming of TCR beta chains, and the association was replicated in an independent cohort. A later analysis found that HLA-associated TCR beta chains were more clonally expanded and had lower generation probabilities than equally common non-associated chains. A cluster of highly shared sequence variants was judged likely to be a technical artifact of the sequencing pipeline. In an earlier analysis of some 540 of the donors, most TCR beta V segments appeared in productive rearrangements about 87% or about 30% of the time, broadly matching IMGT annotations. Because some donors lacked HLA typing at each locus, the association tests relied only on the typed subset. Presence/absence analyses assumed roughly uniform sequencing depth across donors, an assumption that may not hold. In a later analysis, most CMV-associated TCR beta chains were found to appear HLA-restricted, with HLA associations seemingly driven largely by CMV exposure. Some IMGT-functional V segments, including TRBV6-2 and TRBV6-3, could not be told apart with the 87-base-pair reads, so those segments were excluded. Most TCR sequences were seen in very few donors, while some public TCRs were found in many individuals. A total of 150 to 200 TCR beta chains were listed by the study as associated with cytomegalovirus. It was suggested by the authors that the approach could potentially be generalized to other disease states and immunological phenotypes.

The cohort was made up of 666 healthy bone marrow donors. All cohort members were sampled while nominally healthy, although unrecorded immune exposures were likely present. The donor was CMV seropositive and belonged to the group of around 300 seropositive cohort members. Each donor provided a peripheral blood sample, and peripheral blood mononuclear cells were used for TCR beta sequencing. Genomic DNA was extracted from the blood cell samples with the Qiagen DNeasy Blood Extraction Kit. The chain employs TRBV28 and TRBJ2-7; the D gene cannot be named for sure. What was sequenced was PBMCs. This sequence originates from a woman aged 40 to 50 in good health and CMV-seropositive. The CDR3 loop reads CASSFFLTSSSYEQYF. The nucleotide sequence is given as TGTGCCAGCAGTTTTTTTCTGACTTCAAGCTCCTACGAGCAGTACTTC.